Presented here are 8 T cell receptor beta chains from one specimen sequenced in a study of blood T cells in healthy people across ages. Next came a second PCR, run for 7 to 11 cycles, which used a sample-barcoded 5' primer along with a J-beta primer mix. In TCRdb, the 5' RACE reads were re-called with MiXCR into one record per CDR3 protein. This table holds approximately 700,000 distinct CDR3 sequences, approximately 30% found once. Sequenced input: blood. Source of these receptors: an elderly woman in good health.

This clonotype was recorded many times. DNA of the CDR3: TGTGCCTGGAGTCCACTAGCGGGGGGATACAATGAGCAGTTCTTC. Translation gives CAWSPLAGGYNEQFF. This chain connects TRBV30 to TRBJ2-1; 12 bases map to TRBD2. Germline V lookup: CDR1 GTSNPN, CDR2 SVGIG (reference sequence). The CDR3 spans 15 residues. The junction had 3 bases not matched to a gene; V was cut back by 2 bases and J by 4 bases.

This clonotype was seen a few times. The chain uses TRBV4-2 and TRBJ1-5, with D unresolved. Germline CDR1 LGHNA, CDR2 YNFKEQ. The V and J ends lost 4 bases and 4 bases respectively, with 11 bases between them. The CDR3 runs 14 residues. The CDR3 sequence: CASSLDLGNQPQHF. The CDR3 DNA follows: TGTGCCAGCAGCCTCGACCTTGGGAATCAGCCCCAGCATTTT.

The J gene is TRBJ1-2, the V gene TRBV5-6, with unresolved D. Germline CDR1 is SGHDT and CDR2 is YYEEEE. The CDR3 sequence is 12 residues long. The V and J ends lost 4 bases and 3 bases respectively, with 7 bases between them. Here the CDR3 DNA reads TGTGCCAGCAGCGACCGGGACTATGGCTACACCTTC. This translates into CASSDRDYGYTF.

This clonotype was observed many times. The CDR3 DNA sequence: TGTGCCAGCAGTGAGGGGTCATTCTATGGCTACACCTTC. It specifies CASSEGSFYGYTF. The chain joins TRBV6-1 to TRBJ1-2; the D is unclear. From germline, CDR1 is MNHNS and CDR2 SASEGT. V was cut by 3 bases and J by 4 bases, with 9 bases left in between. This CDR3 spans 13 amino acids.

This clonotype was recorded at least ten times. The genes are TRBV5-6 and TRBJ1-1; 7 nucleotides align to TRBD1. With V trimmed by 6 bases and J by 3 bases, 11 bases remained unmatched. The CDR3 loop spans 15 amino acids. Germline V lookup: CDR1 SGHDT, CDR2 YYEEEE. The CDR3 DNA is TGTGCCAGCAACTTTGGAGACAGGGCGCACACTGAAGCTTTCTTT. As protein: CASNFGDRAHTEAFF.

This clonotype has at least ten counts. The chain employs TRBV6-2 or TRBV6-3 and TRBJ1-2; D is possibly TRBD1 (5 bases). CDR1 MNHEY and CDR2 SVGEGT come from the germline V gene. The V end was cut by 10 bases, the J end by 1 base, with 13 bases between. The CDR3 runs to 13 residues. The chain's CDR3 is CAIGTEDNYGYTF. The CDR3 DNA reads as TGTGCCATCGGGACGGAAGATAACTATGGCTACACCTTC.

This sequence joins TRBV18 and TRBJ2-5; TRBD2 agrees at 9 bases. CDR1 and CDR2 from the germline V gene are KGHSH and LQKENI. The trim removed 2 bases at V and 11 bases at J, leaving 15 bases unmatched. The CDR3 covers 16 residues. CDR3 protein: CASSPVSGSESVWQYF. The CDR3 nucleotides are TGTGCCAGCTCACCAGTTAGCGGGAGTGAATCAGTGTGGCAGTACTTC.

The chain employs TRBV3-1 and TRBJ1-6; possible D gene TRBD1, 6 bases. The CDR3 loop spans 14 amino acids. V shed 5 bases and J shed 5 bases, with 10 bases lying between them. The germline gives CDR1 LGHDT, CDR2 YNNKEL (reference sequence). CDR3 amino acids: CASSTGIDNSPLHF. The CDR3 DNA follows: TGTGCCAGCAGCACAGGGATCGATAATTCACCCCTCCACTTT.